The rows below give T cell receptor beta chains drawn from one sample of a study of T cell repertoires in cytomegalovirus infection. No antigens are known for them. TCRdb re-derived calls from the reads in MiXCR, one entry per CDR3 protein. The sample includes under 500,000 distinct CDR3 sequences, about two fifths of them seen just once. Sequenced here: cultured PBMCs, sampled from culture after CMV antigen stimulation. The source of these receptors is a human donor in good health (CMV status not recorded). Some clones in this sample may be carry-over from other donors' samples. Both conserved end residues are part of each CDR3. The D gene is left open where the match is weak. Rows may omit the clone size; those that give it use once, few, many or a size class.

V gene	clone size	D gene	J gene	CDR3 DNA	CDR3 protein
TRBV7-8	-	TRBD2	TRBJ2-5	TGTGCCAGCAGCTTAGTTGCTAGCGGGGGTGCGGAGACCCAGTACTTC	CASSLVASGGAETQYF
TRBV6-1	-	-	TRBJ1-2	TGTGCCAGCAGTGAATCAGACCTTTATGGCTACACCTTC	CASSESDLYGYTF
TRBV11-1	-	-	TRBJ2-5	TGTGCCAGCAGCCTAGACGAGGGAAGGGTAGAGACCCAGTACTTC	CASSLDEGRVETQYF
TRBV5-4	-	-	TRBJ2-5	TGTGCCAGCAGCACCCTGACTAGTTTCGGAGAGACCCAGTACTTC	CASSTLTSFGETQYF
TRBV6-5	few	-	TRBJ2-7	TGTGCCAGCAGTCGCGGTGGCTGGTCCTACGAGCAGTACTTC	CASSRGGWSYEQYF
TRBV4-2	-	-	TRBJ2-3	TGTGCCAGCAGCCAAGATGCCGGTGGAACTTTGACGCAGTATTTT	CASSQDAGGTLTQYF
TRBV6-5	-	TRBD2	TRBJ2-1	TGTGCCAGCAGCTACCAAGCGGGAGTGTTCGGTGAGCAGTTCTTC	CASSYQAGVFGEQFF
TRBV2	few	-	TRBJ2-5	TGTGCCAGCAGTGAAGCACAGTTCCAAGAGACCCAGTACTTC	CASSEAQFQETQYF
TRBV19	few	-	TRBJ2-5	TGTGCCAGTAGACGGGCACCAAGGGGGGAGACCCAGTACTTC	CASRRAPRGETQYF
TRBV19	-	-	TRBJ1-1	TGTGCCAGTACCCTGGGGCGGGGGATGAACACTGAAGCTTTCTTT	CASTLGRGMNTEAFF
TRBV25-1	once	-	TRBJ1-2	TGTGCCAGCAGTGAAGGAACAGACTACTATGGCTACACCTTC	CASSEGTDYYGYTF
TRBV4-3	-	-	TRBJ1-1	TGCGCCAGCAGCCAGGTTCAGGGTTCTGAAGCTTTCTTT	CASSQVQGSEAFF
TRBV7-2	-	TRBD2	TRBJ2-4	TGTGCCAGCAGCCGGGGACTAGCGGGCGGAAACATTCAGTACTTC	CASSRGLAGGNIQYF
TRBV15	-	-	TRBJ1-4	TGTGCCACCAGCAGAGGAAATGAAAAACTGTTTTTT	CATSRGNEKLFF
TRBV28	-	TRBD2	TRBJ2-7	TGTGCCAGCAGTCTTGGGACTAGCGGGGGGGCCCTTTTCTACGAGCAGTACTTC	CASSLGTSGGALFYEQYF
TRBV7-8	once	TRBD1	TRBJ2-7	TGTGCCAGCAGCTTAACGACGGACAGGGAAGGCGAGCAGTACTTC	CASSLTTDREGEQYF
TRBV2	-	TRBD2	TRBJ2-1	TGTGCCAGCATGGCGGGAGTGGGAAATGAGCAGTTCTTC	CASMAGVGNEQFF